Shown below are 2 T cell receptor beta chains from a single sample sequenced in a study of Graves' ophthalmopathy and Graves' hyperthyroidism. Amplified material comprised TCR beta CDR3 regions derived from RNA transcripts. First-round RT-PCR with HTBI primers preceded a second-round multiplex PCR. TCRdb re-called the multiplex PCR reads through MiXCR, storing one row per CDR3 protein. The sample contains over a million distinct CDR3 sequences, about 35% of which appear only once. The specimen was peripheral blood or thyroid tissue (not recorded which). All receptors come from an adult man with Graves' hyperthyroidism.

CDR3 in amino acids: CASSTTPPGQGVGYTEAFF. Written as DNA, the CDR3 is TGTGCCAGCAGCACTACGCCACCGGGACAGGGTGTGGGCTACACTGAAGCTTTCTTT. The V and J genes are TRBV7-9 and TRBJ1-1; the match to TRBD1 covers 9 bases. There are 19 residues in the CDR3. Germline CDR1 reads SEHNR; CDR2 reads FQNEAQ (reference sequence). The V segment lost 5 bases and the J segment 3 bases; nucleotides outside the gene matches: 19. Filled out from reference TRBV7-9 and TRBJ1-1, the complete variable domain reads DTGVSQNPRHKITKRGQNVTFRCDPISEHNRLYWYRQTLGQGPEFLTYFQNEAQLEKSRLLSDRFSAERPKGSFSTLEIQRTEQGDSAMYLCASSTTPPGQGVGYTEAFFGQGTRLTVV.

This clonotype was counted only a few times. The chain couples TRBV4-3 to TRBJ2-2; TRBD1 matches 7 bases. The V gene's germline CDR1 is LGHNA and CDR2 YSLEER. The CDR3 covers 16 residues. V lost 0 bases, J lost 4 bases, and 5 bases stayed unmatched. The CDR3 spells CASSQDGDRTTGELFF. Written as DNA, the CDR3 is TGCGCCAGCAGCCAAGATGGGGACAGAACCACCGGGGAGCTGTTTTTT.